This TCR beta chain was profiled in a study of blood T cells in healthy people across ages. Primed by a sample-barcoded 5' primer and a J-beta primer mix, a second PCR proceeded for roughly 6 to 12 cycles. Each CDR3 protein gets one entry after TCRdb re-called the 5' RACE reads with MiXCR. The data contain some 550,000 distinct CDR3 sequences, roughly 43% of them singletons. This clonotype has just a few counts. Germline V lookup: CDR1 SGHRS, CDR2 YFSETQ. The CDR3 contains 15 residues. V was pared by 6 bases and J by 4 bases, with 8 bases of the junction left unmatched. This chain links TRBV5-1 with TRBJ2-1; 9 bases match TRBD2. What was sequenced was blood. The sequence was collected from a man older than 75 in good health. The CDR3 loop is CASTLSGRGYNEQFF. Here the CDR3 DNA reads TGCGCCAGCACCCTTAGCGGGAGAGGTTACAATGAGCAGTTCTTC.